The 32 T cell receptor beta chains below come from one sample, sequenced in a study of shared clonotypes between healthy human individuals. Using immunoSEQ multiplex PCR, the repertoire was profiled, and TCRdb retains in-frame clones only, with some absent. The table records around 500,000 clones, 79% of them present only once. The specimen was PBMCs. All receptors come from a woman aged 40 to 50 in good health. Some clones in this sample may be carry-over from other donors' samples.

The chain employs TRBV6-4 and TRBJ1-2; D unresolved. CDR3 length equals 15 residues. In germline, CDR1 is MRHNA, CDR2 SNTAGT. Trimming stripped 3 bases from V and 5 bases from J, with 16 bases between. The DNA for the CDR3 is TGTGCCAGCAGTGAAGCATCGACCGGCGGGTATGGCTACACCTTC. It translates to CASSEASTGGYGYTF.

This sequence joins TRBV7-2 and TRBJ2-2; D is undetermined. V dropped 5 bases and J dropped 6 bases, with 10 bases sitting between them. The CDR3 spans 13 residues. Looked up from germline, CDR1 is SGHTA and CDR2 is FQGNSA. This CDR3 is CASSQSWAGELFF. In DNA, the CDR3 is TGTGCCAGCAGCCAAAGCTGGGCCGGGGAGCTGTTTTTT.

This clone has a handful of counts. This sequence joins TRBV5-6 and TRBJ2-1, with 7 bases aligning to TRBD1. Germline V gene lookup returns CDR1 SGHDT and CDR2 YYEEEE. The CDR3 runs 13 residues. V trimming: 4 bases; J trimming: 6 bases; junction bases outside the gene matches: 4. The CDR3 spells CASSTGQLNEQFF. The DNA for the CDR3 is TGTGCCAGCAGCACGGGACAGCTCAATGAGCAGTTCTTC.

The rearrangement links TRBV5-5 to TRBJ2-2, with 8 bases fitting TRBD2. The length of the CDR3 is 15 residues. Germline CDR1 SGHKS, CDR2 YYEKEE (reference sequence). The V segment lost 4 bases and the J segment 1 base; nucleotides outside the gene matches: 3. In DNA form, the CDR3 reads TGTGCCAGCAGCCCGGGACTAGGGAACACCGGGGAGCTGTTTTTT. It yields the protein CASSPGLGNTGELFF.

The gene calls are TRBV7-8 and TRBJ2-7; a possible D gene is TRBD2 (7 bases). Germline-derived CDR1 and CDR2 are SGHVS and FQNEAQ. Trimming shortened V by 4 bases and J by 2 bases, and 15 bases separated the two germline ends. CDR3 length: 15 residues. CDR3 residues: CASSSPRGAAYEQYF. The CDR3 bases are TGTGCCAGCAGCTCCCCTCGGGGGGCGGCCTACGAGCAGTACTTC.

V is TRBV30 and J is TRBJ1-5; D not resolved. V gave up 5 bases and J gave up 0 bases, with 11 bases separating them. The germline gives CDR1 GTSNPN, CDR2 SVGIG (reference sequence). The CDR3 length is 14 residues. CDR3 in DNA: TGTGCCTGGGCCCCCTCGTTTAGCAATCAGCCCCAGCATTTT. This translates into CAWAPSFSNQPQHF.

This chain links TRBV30 with TRBJ2-2, with D hard to call. Germline V gene lookup returns CDR1 GTSNPN and CDR2 SVGIG (reference sequence). The V end was cut by 0 bases, the J end by 7 bases, with 9 bases between. This CDR3 spans 13 amino acids. The CDR3 is CAWSVDRIGELFF. CDR3 nucleotides: TGTGCCTGGAGTGTAGATCGGATCGGGGAGCTGTTTTTT.

This clone was seen ten or more times. The chain has TRBV7-2 and TRBJ2-5; the match to TRBD2 covers 8 bases. Germline values: CDR1 SGHTA, CDR2 FQGNSA. The CDR3 contains 14 residues. V shed 1 base, J shed 5 bases, and the junction held 3 bases outside the gene matches. Here the CDR3 DNA reads TGTGCCAGCAGCTTAGGCGGGAGGACGGAGACCCAGTACTTC. Its translation is CASSLGGRTETQYF. Full variable domain (remainder filled in from reference TRBV7-2 and TRBJ2-5): GAGVSQSPSNKVTEKGKDVELRCDPISGHTALYWYRQSLGQGLEFLIYFQGNSAPDKSGLPSDRFSAERTGGSVSTLTIQRTQQEDSAVYLCASSLGGRTETQYFGPGTRLLVL.

This clone was seen a few times. This rearrangement joins TRBV19 to TRBJ1-1; 11 nucleotides agree with TRBD1. The germline V gene has CDR1 LNHDA and CDR2 SQIVND (reference sequence). The CDR3 totals 14 residues. The V segment lost 3 bases and the J segment 7 bases; nucleotides outside the gene matches: 4. CDR3 sequence (DNA): TGTGCCAGTAGTATGGACAGGGGGCGAGGTGAAGCTTTCTTT. Protein sequence: CASSMDRGRGEAFF.

The chain is built from TRBV18 and TRBJ1-5; D perhaps matches TRBD1 (5 bases). Germline CDR1 and CDR2: KGHSH and LQKENI. V was cut by 4 bases and J by 2 bases, with 12 bases left in between. The CDR3 runs 15 residues. DNA for the CDR3: TGTGCCAGCTCACTAACAGGTTGGGGCAATCAGCCCCAGCATTTT. It translates to CASSLTGWGNQPQHF.

The chain uses TRBV5-1 and TRBJ1-1, with no clear D. This CDR3 contains 14 residues. V was pared by 0 bases and J by 2 bases, with 8 bases between. The germline V gene has CDR1 SGHRS and CDR2 YFSETQ. CDR3 amino acids: CASSLGGRNTEAFF. The CDR3 DNA reads as TGCGCCAGCAGCTTGGGAGGAAGAAACACTGAAGCTTTCTTT.

This clone was found once. The chain recombines TRBV7-8 with TRBJ1-2; D unresolved. Germline CDR1 and CDR2: SGHVS and FQNEAQ. CDR3 size: 12 residues. V was cut by 1 base and J by 7 bases, with 7 bases left in between. CDR3 nucleotide sequence: TGTGCCAGCAGCTTAGACGGGGTTGGCTACACCTTC. Its translation is CASSLDGVGYTF.

The chain is built from TRBV19 and TRBJ2-3; D not certain. V lost 6 bases and J lost 6, with 10 bases in between. This CDR3 is 12 amino acids long. Germline V gene lookup returns CDR1 LNHDA and CDR2 SQIVND (reference sequence). The CDR3: CASSRVADTQYF. In nucleotides, the CDR3 is TGTGCCAGTAGCCGGGTGGCCGATACGCAGTATTTT.

V and J are TRBV2 and TRBJ2-7; TRBD1 aligns across 11 bases. The CDR3 runs to 15 residues. With 5 bases clipped from V and 4 bases from J, the junction kept 7 bases outside the gene matches. Germline CDR1 reads SNHLY; CDR2 reads FYNNEI. The CDR3 loop reads CASSPPGQGAYEQYF. The DNA of the CDR3 is TGTGCCAGCAGTCCCCCCGGACAGGGGGCGTACGAGCAGTACTTC.

This chain links TRBV18 with TRBJ2-7; 7 bases are shared with TRBD2. J lost 4 bases, V lost 6 bases, and 6 bases had no gene match. This CDR3 is built from 13 residues. The germline gives CDR1 KGHSH, CDR2 LQKENI. In DNA, the CDR3 is TGTGCCAGCTCGGGCGGGAGCACATACGAGCAGTACTTC. It yields the protein CASSGGSTYEQYF.

This clone was found a few times. This chain uses TRBV18 with TRBJ2-1, with D hard to call. The germline V gene encodes CDR1 KGHSH and CDR2 LQKENI. CDR3 size: 14 residues. V shed 3 bases and J shed 5 bases, with 11 bases lying between them. The CDR3 region has the DNA TGTGCCAGCTCACCCCGGGCAACTGACAATGAGCAGTTCTTC. It encodes CASSPRATDNEQFF.

The sample holds one count of this clone. The V gene is TRBV28, the J gene TRBJ2-7; 7 bases match TRBD2. The CDR3 loop spans 15 amino acids. Germline CDR1 is MDHEN and CDR2 is SYDVKM. The junction had 5 bases not matched to a gene; V was cut back by 3 bases and J by 0 bases. The CDR3 region has the DNA TGTGCCAGCAGTTTGGGTTCGGGAGGCTCCTACGAGCAGTACTTC. It encodes CASSLGSGGSYEQYF.

The chain is built from TRBV10-1 and TRBJ2-7, with D maybe TRBD1 (6 bases). Trimming pared 0 bases from V and 7 bases from J, leaving 10 bases between. Per the germline V gene, CDR1 is WNHNN and CDR2 is SYGVQD (reference sequence). The CDR3 totals 13 residues. CDR3 region: CASSESGATEQYF. The CDR3, as DNA: TGCGCCAGCAGTGAGTCGGGGGCTACGGAGCAGTACTTC.

This chain joins TRBV7-2 and TRBJ2-1; D unclear. V gave up 1 base and J gave up 7 bases, with 5 bases separating them. Per germline, CDR1 SGHTA and CDR2 FQGNSA. This CDR3 has 12 amino acids. Here the CDR3 DNA reads TGTGCCAGCAGCTTAGATTGGAATGAGCAGTTCTTC. Its translation is CASSLDWNEQFF.

The chain recombines TRBV7-8 with TRBJ2-7; tentatively, D is TRBD2 (5 bases). V dropped 10 bases and J dropped 4 bases, with 17 bases sitting between them. Germline loops: CDR1 SGHVS, CDR2 FQNEAQ. CDR3 length: 13 amino acids. CDR3: CATSSGLLYEQYF. In DNA, the CDR3 is TGTGCCACCTCCAGCGGACTCCTGTACGAGCAGTACTTC.

V usage is TRBV6-1 and J usage is TRBJ2-7; 10 positions match TRBD2. V dropped 9 bases and J dropped 3; count of bases not matched to a gene: 5. The CDR3 contains 13 residues. Germline V gene lookup returns CDR1 MNHNS and CDR2 SASEGT. CDR3 sequence reads: CASRTSGLYEQYF. CDR3 coding DNA: TGTGCCAGTAGGACTAGCGGCCTCTACGAGCAGTACTTC.

The chain employs TRBV28 and TRBJ1-1; 7 bases match TRBD1. The germline V gene has CDR1 MDHEN and CDR2 SYDVKM. The CDR3 is 15 amino acids. V lost 6 bases, J lost 4 bases, and 11 bases stayed unmatched. The CDR3 DNA is TGTGCCAGCAGGCCCGACAGGGCGTTTCCCACTGAAGCTTTCTTT. Its protein is CASRPDRAFPTEAFF.

In regard to this clone: It is likely a read error: a sequence one base away is far more abundant. Likely a read error: the CDR3 ends without its conserved phenylalanine or tryptophan. The chain uses TRBV7-9 and TRBJ1-4, with D perhaps matching TRBD1 (5 bases). This CDR3 comprises 13 residues. V was trimmed by 3 bases and J by 10 bases, leaving 12 bases between them. The germline V gene encodes CDR1 SEHNR and CDR2 FQNEAQ (reference sequence). The CDR3 DNA reads TGTGCCAGCAGCTTTGGGGGTGAGGGAAAACTGTTTCTT. This codes for CASSFGGEGKLFL.

This chain links TRBV21-1 with TRBJ2-3; the table's D call TRBD2 went unverified against the DNA. TRBV21-1 is an annotated pseudogene. The CDR3 covers 19 residues. CDR3 DNA sequence: TGTGCCAGCAGCAAAACCCCCCAGACTAGCGGGAGACCCACAGATACGCAGTATTTT. Its protein is CASSKTPQTSGRPTDTQYF.

This clone appeared a single time. This sequence joins TRBV5-1 and TRBJ1-6; 8 bases are a match to TRBD1. Germline V gives CDR1 SGHRS, CDR2 YFSETQ. Trimming removed 3 bases from V and 6 bases from J; junction bases left unmatched: 11. The CDR3 is made up of 17 amino acids. DNA for the CDR3: TGCGCCAGCAGCTGGGACCGAGGCAGGGGGCTTAATTCACCCCTCCACTTT. Translation: CASSWDRGRGLNSPLHF.

The chain uses TRBV5-4 and TRBJ2-7; D is ambiguous. Deletions cut 5 bases from V and 2 bases from J, with 17 bases between. CDR1 and CDR2 (germline): SGHNT, YYREEE (reference sequence). The CDR3 has 15 amino acids. The CDR3 protein is CASSPTLPRTYEQYF. The CDR3 DNA is TGTGCCAGCAGTCCGACACTCCCGCGCACCTACGAGCAGTACTTC. The variable domain in full, completed from reference TRBV5-4 and TRBJ2-7, reads ETGVTQSPTHLIKTRGQQVTLRCSSQSGHNTVSWYQQALGQGPQFIFQYYREEENGRGNFPPRFSGLQFPNYSSELNVNALELDDSALYLCASSPTLPRTYEQYFGPGTRLTVT.

CDR3 DNA: TGTGCCAGCCACAGGGAGACAGGGAGCTACGAGCAGTACTTC. This translates into CASHRETGSYEQYF. J is TRBJ2-7 and V is TRBV6-1, with TRBD1 matching 7 bases. The V segment lost 8 bases and the J segment 3 bases; nucleotides outside the gene matches: 10. CDR3 size: 14 residues. The germline CDR1 and CDR2 sequences are MNHNS and SASEGT.

The gene calls are TRBV6-5 and TRBJ2-1, with D possibly matching TRBD2 (5 bases). Per the germline V gene, CDR1 is MNHEY and CDR2 is SVGAGI. V dropped 4 bases and J dropped 7 bases, with 14 bases sitting between them. The CDR3 loop spans 14 amino acids. CDR3 loop: CASSSPPERNEQFF. CDR3 sequence (DNA): TGTGCCAGCAGTTCCCCCCCCGAGCGGAATGAGCAGTTCTTC.

The V call is TRBV5-1, the J call TRBJ2-7; 7 bases fit TRBD2. With 3 bases clipped from V and 0 bases from J, the junction kept 9 bases outside the gene matches. The germline V gene encodes CDR1 SGHRS and CDR2 YFSETQ. CDR3 length: 16 residues. The CDR3 reads CASSSDGGSVSYEQYF. The CDR3 bases are TGCGCCAGCAGCTCGGATGGCGGGAGTGTCTCCTACGAGCAGTACTTC.

The V and J genes are TRBV7-9 and TRBJ2-5; perhaps TRBD1 as D (5 bases). This CDR3 region has 13 residues. V lost 6 bases to trimming and J lost 5 bases, with 13 bases between them. CDR1 and CDR2 (germline): SEHNR, FQNEAQ (reference sequence). This CDR3 reads CASRNRLEETQYF. For the CDR3, the DNA is TGTGCCAGCAGAAACAGGCTGGAGGAGACCCAGTACTTC.

This clone was observed once. This rearrangement joins TRBV19 to TRBJ1-5; D gene uncertain. The germline V and J ends were trimmed by 5 bases and 4 bases, with 9 bases remaining between them. Germline CDR1 reads LNHDA; CDR2 reads SQIVND (reference sequence). The CDR3 consists of 13 residues. In DNA, the CDR3 is TGTGCCAGTAGTTTAAGGTCTAATCAGCCCCAGCATTTT. Translated: CASSLRSNQPQHF.

The genes are TRBV7-3 and TRBJ2-1; the D is unclear. The germline CDR1 and CDR2 sequences are SGHTA and FQGTGA. V lost 2 bases and J 3 bases, leaving 11 bases between the germline ends. The CDR3 runs to 15 residues. The DNA of the CDR3 is TGTGCCAGCAGCTTAGAGCAGGCGCACTACAATGAGCAGTTCTTC. It encodes CASSLEQAHYNEQFF.